This T cell receptor beta chain is from a study of human T cells and chemical hapten exposure. V shed 0 bases and J shed 6 bases, with 9 bases lying between them. The length of the CDR3 is 13 residues. CDR1 is MGHDK, CDR2 SYGVNS, per germline. Noted time point: patch test 2, 6 weeks after DPC sensitization. Treatment meaning: therapeutic diphenylcyclopropenone sensitization with weekly scalp DPC. TCRdb ran MiXCR on the RACE reads and lists one entry per CDR3 protein. Found here are about 80,000 distinct CDR3 sequences, more than 9% of them singletons; the top ten hold around 1.6%. General study results and limits: DPC sensitization left the count of TCRs above 1 in 1000 unchanged. Expanded TCRs clustered into significantly more large CDR3 similarity groups than controls, the analysis revealed.

With respect to this clonotype: Its antigen is still unknown.

The genes are TRBV25-1 and TRBJ2-7; no firm D call. The receptor comes from a man in his late teens or twenties with alopecia areata. Some clones in this sample may be carry-over from other donors' samples. Specimen: whole blood, collected in connection with sensitization to the hapten diphenylcyclopropenone (DPC). CDR3 amino acids: CASSEYKDVEQYF. CDR3 coding DNA: TGTGCCAGCAGTGAATATAAAGACGTCGAGCAGTACTTC.